A single sample gave rise to the 10 T cell receptor beta chains below, sequenced in a study of blood T cell repertoires in COVID-19. The repertoire was sequenced with immunoSEQ multiplex PCR; TCRdb's copy has only in-frame clones and lacks some. This sample yields a few hundred thousand clones, of which approximately 90% are seen a single time; roughly a tenth belongs to the top ten. The sample consisted of PBMCs or T cells enriched from blood (not recorded which). These receptors originate from a woman between 40 and 50 years old who had recovered from COVID-19.

The J gene is TRBJ2-2, the V gene TRBV5-1; perhaps TRBD1 as D (6 bases). Trimming left V 1 base short and J 5 bases short, with 12 bases between. The germline gives CDR1 SGHRS, CDR2 YFSETQ. The CDR3 loop spans 15 amino acids. The CDR3 nucleotides are TGCGCCAGCAGCTTGTCGGACAGTCAGACCGGGGAGCTGTTTTTT. Protein product: CASSLSDSQTGELFF.

This chain connects TRBV5-8 to TRBJ1-6; 9 bases are a match to TRBD1. Per the germline V gene, CDR1 is SGHTS and CDR2 is YDEGEE. V lost 2 bases and J lost 9; bases outside the gene matches: 6. CDR3 length equals 15 residues. The chain's CDR3 is CASSLGQGRTSPLHF. DNA of the CDR3: TGTGCCAGCAGCTTAGGACAGGGGCGGACTTCACCCCTCCACTTT.

This clone was observed once. This chain uses TRBV7-3 with TRBJ2-3; 8 bases map to TRBD2. CDR1 SGHTA and CDR2 FQGTGA come from the germline V gene. The CDR3 is 15 amino acids. The V gene end was trimmed by 4 bases and the J gene end by 4 bases; junction bases not matched to a gene: 7. This CDR3 is CASSSRAGVSDTQYF. CDR3 nucleotide sequence: TGTGCCAGCAGCTCTCGAGCGGGAGTCTCAGATACGCAGTATTTT.

The chain couples TRBV7-2 to TRBJ2-5; 7 nucleotides agree with TRBD2. After removal of 1 base from V and 5 bases from J, the junction contained 10 bases not matched to a gene. This CDR3 comprises 16 residues. Germline V gene sequence: CDR1 SGHTA, CDR2 FQGNSA. The CDR3 loop is CASSLGMAGVVETQYF. The CDR3, as DNA: TGTGCCAGCAGCTTAGGGATGGCGGGAGTTGTGGAGACCCAGTACTTC.

The chain combines TRBV3-1 (or the pseudogene TRBV3-2) with TRBJ2-1, with D perhaps TRBD2 (6 bases). CDR1 is LGHDT, CDR2 YNNKEL, per germline (reference sequence). V lost 5 bases and J 0 bases, leaving 8 bases between the germline ends. This CDR3 has 14 amino acids. DNA of the CDR3: TGTGCCAGCAGCGGGACTTCCTCCTACAATGAGCAGTTCTTC. It codes for CASSGTSSYNEQFF.

The V call is TRBV7-5, the J call TRBJ2-4; the table names TRBD2, a call not compared with the DNA. TRBV7-5 is a listed pseudogene. The CDR3 runs 14 residues. The CDR3 bases are TGTGCCAGAAGCCTTGACTCAAACAAAAACATTCAGTACTTC. Protein product: CARSLDSNKNIQYF.

The chain employs TRBV19 and TRBJ1-2; unclear D gene. The CDR3 totals 14 residues. V lost 3 bases and J 5 bases, leaving 13 bases between the germline ends. Germline CDR1 is LNHDA and CDR2 is SQIVND (reference sequence). The CDR3 sequence: CASSISRGVYGYTF. CDR3 sequence (DNA): TGTGCCAGTAGTATTTCCCGGGGTGTGTATGGCTACACCTTC.

V usage is TRBV4-2 and J usage is TRBJ2-2; no clear D gene. The V and J ends lost 3 bases and 1 base respectively, with 9 bases between them. Germline V gene sequence: CDR1 LGHNA, CDR2 YNFKEQ. The CDR3 is made up of 15 amino acids. CDR3: CASSQQELNTGELFF. DNA of the CDR3: TGTGCCAGCAGCCAGCAGGAATTGAACACCGGGGAGCTGTTTTTT.

This chain joins TRBV20-1 and TRBJ1-2, with TRBD1 as a possible D gene (6 bases). The CDR3 extends over 13 amino acids. The V gene's germline CDR1 is DFQATT and CDR2 SNEGSKA (reference sequence). V lost 3 bases to trimming and J lost 3 bases, with 11 bases between them. Here the CDR3 reads CSASRGADYGYTF. CDR3 nucleotides: TGCAGTGCTAGTCGGGGGGCGGACTATGGCTACACCTTC.

The chain employs TRBV3-1 (or the pseudogene TRBV3-2) and TRBJ2-5, with 7 bases matching TRBD2. Unmatched junction bases numbered 7, after V lost 8 bases and J lost 7 bases. Germline V gene data show CDR1 as LGHDT and CDR2 as YNNKEL (reference sequence). The CDR3 runs to 12 residues. The CDR3 DNA follows: TGTGCCAGCTTAAGCGGGGATTGGACCCAGTACTTC. Protein sequence: CASLSGDWTQYF.